The entry below describes one T cell receptor beta chain. The target antigen is unknown. Germline V gene data show CDR1 as MNHNY and CDR2 as SVGAGI (reference sequence). Trimming took off 6 bases at V and 4 bases at J, with 12 bases between the two ends. This CDR3 region has 14 residues. Only in-frame clones appear in the TCRdb table, and some are missing; sequencing was by immunoSEQ multiplex PCR. The sample shows about 87,000 clones, 85% to 90% of them seen only once. This specimen comes from a study of radiotherapy plus CTLA-4 blockade in lung cancer. Study as a whole: Objective responses were seen in more than 15% of patients, disease control in 31%. General study points: Researchers report tumor-derived TCR clones expanding in blood after radiotherapy plus ipilimumab.

Chemo-refractory metastatic non-small-cell lung cancer patients received focal radiation with ipilimumab CTLA-4 blockade. This chain connects TRBV6-6 to TRBJ1-4; a weak D match, TRBD1 (5 bases). The sequenced sample was peripheral blood, obtained from a patient treated with radiotherapy plus ipilimumab. The receptor's source is a human donor with non-small cell lung cancer that progressed on radiotherapy plus ipilimumab. For the CDR3, the DNA is TGTGCCAGCAGGGTGGGCGGGGGTAATGAAAAACTGTTTTTT. As protein: CASRVGGGNEKLFF.